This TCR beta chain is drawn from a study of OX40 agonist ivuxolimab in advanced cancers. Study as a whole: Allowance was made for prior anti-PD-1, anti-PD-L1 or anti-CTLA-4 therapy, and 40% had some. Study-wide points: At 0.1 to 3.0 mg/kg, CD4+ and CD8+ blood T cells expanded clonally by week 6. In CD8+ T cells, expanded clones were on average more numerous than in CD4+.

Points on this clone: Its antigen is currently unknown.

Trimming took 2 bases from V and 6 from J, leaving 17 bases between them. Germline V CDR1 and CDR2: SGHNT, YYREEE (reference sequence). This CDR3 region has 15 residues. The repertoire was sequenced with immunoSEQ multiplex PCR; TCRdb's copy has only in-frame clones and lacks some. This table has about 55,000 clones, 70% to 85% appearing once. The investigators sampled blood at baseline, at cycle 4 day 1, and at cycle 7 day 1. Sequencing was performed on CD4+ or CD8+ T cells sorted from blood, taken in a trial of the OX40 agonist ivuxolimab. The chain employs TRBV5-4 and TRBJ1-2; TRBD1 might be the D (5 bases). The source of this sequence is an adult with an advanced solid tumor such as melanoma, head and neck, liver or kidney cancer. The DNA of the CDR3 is TGTGCCAGCAGCTTCAAGACGGGGCCTGGGGATGGCTACACCTTC. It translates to CASSFKTGPGDGYTF.